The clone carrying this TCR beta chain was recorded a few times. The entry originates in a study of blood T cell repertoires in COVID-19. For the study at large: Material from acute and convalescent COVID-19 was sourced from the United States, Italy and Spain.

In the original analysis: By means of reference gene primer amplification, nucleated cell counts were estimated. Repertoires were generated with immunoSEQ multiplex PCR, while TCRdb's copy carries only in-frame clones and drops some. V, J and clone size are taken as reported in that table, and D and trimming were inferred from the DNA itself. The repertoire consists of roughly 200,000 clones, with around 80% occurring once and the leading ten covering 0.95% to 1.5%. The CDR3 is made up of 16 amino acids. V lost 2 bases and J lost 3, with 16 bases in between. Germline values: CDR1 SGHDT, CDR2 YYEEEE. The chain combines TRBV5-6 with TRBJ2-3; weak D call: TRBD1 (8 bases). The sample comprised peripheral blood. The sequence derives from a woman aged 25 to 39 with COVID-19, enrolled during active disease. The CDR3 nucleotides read TGTGCCAGCAGCTTTTGGGGGGGACAGGAGACAGATACGCAGTATTTT. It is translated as CASSFWGGQETDTQYF.